The 32 T cell receptor beta chains below were found in one sample sequenced in a study of T cells in Graves' hyperthyroidism and ophthalmopathy (dated by TCRdb to the late 2010s). The protocol used for the library was multiplex PCR. Sequenced using an Illumina HiSeq 2000. Amplification of TCR beta CDR3 regions was carried out from RNA transcripts. The first round of RT-PCR for the TCR CDR3 was performed with the HTBI primer set and the Qiagen OneStep RT-PCR kit. TCRdb reworked the public reads: Q25 trimming with fastp, MiXCR clone assembly, productive beta chains retained. Each entry merges the rows of one CDR3 protein and shows their most common DNA and genes. The sample contains under 400,000 distinct CDR3 sequences, approximately 17% of them found a single time. Of the sample, around a third is held by the ten largest clones. Specimen: blood. These receptors were taken from a man aged 30 to 39 with Graves' hyperthyroidism.

This clonotype has a count of ten or more. The V gene is TRBV11-3, the J gene TRBJ2-5, with D perhaps TRBD1 (6 bases). The germline V gene has CDR1 SGHNT and CDR2 YENEEA. V shed 0 bases and J shed 2 bases, with 10 bases lying between them. The CDR3 sequence is 15 residues long. For the CDR3, the DNA is TGTGCCAGCAGCTTAGAAGGACAGCCTCAAGAGACCCAGTACTTC. Its protein product is CASSLEGQPQETQYF.

The CDR3: CATSREGPGTEKLFF. CDR3 in DNA: TGTGCCACCAGCAGAGAAGGACCCGGGACTGAAAAACTGTTTTTT. This rearrangement joins TRBV15 to TRBJ1-4; D might be TRBD1 (5 bases). Per germline, CDR1 LNHNV and CDR2 YYDKDF (reference sequence). The V end lost 0 bases, the J end lost 7 bases, and 12 bases lay between the germline ends. The CDR3 contains 15 residues.

The CDR3 here is CSAGLQGHTEAFF. DNA of the CDR3: TGCAGTGCGGGTCTACAGGGGCACACTGAAGCTTTCTTT. V and J are TRBV20-1 and TRBJ1-1; 7 bases fit TRBD1. The ends lost 6 bases at V and 3 bases at J; junction bases unmatched: 7. There are 13 residues in the CDR3. Germline values: CDR1 DFQATT, CDR2 SNEGSKA (reference sequence).

This clonotype appeared many times. The genes are TRBV5-1 and TRBJ2-1, with TRBD1 matching 9 bases. This CDR3 comprises 14 residues. Germline V gene data show CDR1 as SGHRS and CDR2 as YFSETQ. The J segment lost 4 bases and the V segment lost 4 bases, leaving 3 bases of the junction unmatched. In DNA, the CDR3 is TGCGCCAGCAGCGGAGGGACAGGGTACAATGAGCAGTTCTTC. This codes for CASSGGTGYNEQFF.

This clonotype appeared many times. The gene calls are TRBV28 and TRBJ2-7; D ambiguous. Germline V gene sequence: CDR1 MDHEN, CDR2 SYDVKM. The CDR3 is 14 residues long. Trimming stripped 1 base from V and 3 bases from J, with 10 bases between. The CDR3 protein is CASSLSGVNYEQYF. The CDR3 bases are TGTGCCAGCAGTTTATCTGGGGTCAACTACGAGCAGTACTTC.

This clonotype was seen ten or more times. The V gene is TRBV18, the J gene TRBJ2-1; D might be TRBD2 (5 bases). V gave up 3 bases and J gave up 7 bases, with 13 bases separating them. This CDR3 has 14 residues. Per germline, CDR1 KGHSH and CDR2 LQKENI. The CDR3 bases are TGTGCCAGCTCACCCGGACCATGGAGGAATGAGCAGTTCTTC. Translating it yields CASSPGPWRNEQFF.

The V call is TRBV6-5, the J call TRBJ2-7, with 7 positions matching TRBD1. CDR1 is MNHEY, CDR2 SVGAGI, per germline. V lost 4 bases to trimming and J lost 0 bases; unmatched junction nucleotides: 15. The CDR3 has 18 amino acids. The CDR3 bases are TGTGCCAGCAGTTTGAGCCCCGGGACAGACATCCTCTCCTACGAGCAGTACTTC. Amino acids: CASSLSPGTDILSYEQYF.

This clonotype has a count of ten or more. This chain connects TRBV2 to TRBJ1-2, with D perhaps TRBD1 (5 bases). Germline V gene data show CDR1 as SNHLY and CDR2 as FYNNEI. V was shortened by 3 bases and J by 3 bases, with 8 bases between the two germline ends. This CDR3 contains 13 residues. CDR3: CASSEDTHYGYTF. CDR3 DNA sequence: TGTGCCAGCAGTGAGGACACTCACTATGGCTACACCTTC.

This clonotype was detected many times. This chain links TRBV28 with TRBJ2-1; 9 positions match TRBD2. This CDR3 contains 16 residues. CDR1 is MDHEN and CDR2 is SYDVKM in the germline V gene. V was clipped by 5 bases and J by 0 bases; unmatched bases: 5. The CDR3 here is CASSIYSGSSYNEQFF. The CDR3 region has the DNA TGTGCCAGCAGTATCTATAGCGGGAGCTCCTACAATGAGCAGTTCTTC.

There are many counts of this clonotype. The CDR3 is CSGRRDIQETQYF. Here the CDR3 DNA reads TGTAGCGGGAGGAGGGACATTCAAGAGACCCAGTACTTC. The chain joins TRBV2 to TRBJ2-5; 9 positions match TRBD2. The CDR3 has 13 amino acids. CDR1 SNHLY and CDR2 FYNNEI come from the germline V gene. The complete variable domain, with remaining parts taken from reference TRBV2 and TRBJ2-5, reads EPEVTQTPSHQVTQMGQEVILRCVPISNHLYFYWYRQILGQKVEFLVSFYNNEISEKSEIFDDQFSVERPDGSNFTLKIRSTKLEDSAMYFCSGRRDIQETQYFGPGTRLLVL.

Many counts were recorded for this clonotype. This rearrangement joins TRBV28 to TRBJ2-5; no definite D call. The CDR3 has 13 amino acids. V was clipped by 2 bases and J by 3 bases, with 7 bases between them. Germline V gene sequence: CDR1 MDHEN, CDR2 SYDVKM. This chain's CDR3 is CASSLGYEETQYF. The DNA for the CDR3 is TGTGCCAGCAGTTTAGGGTATGAAGAGACCCAGTACTTC.

This clonotype was recorded at least ten times. V and J are TRBV30 and TRBJ2-5, with D hard to call. In germline, CDR1 is GTSNPN, CDR2 SVGIG (reference sequence). The ends were cut back, 0 bases at V and 2 bases at J, with 10 bases in the middle. The CDR3 runs to 14 residues. The CDR3 is CAWSVPGSQETQYF. The CDR3 nucleotides read TGTGCCTGGAGTGTACCGGGCAGTCAAGAGACCCAGTACTTC.

This clonotype was seen ten or more times. The rearrangement links TRBV7-8 to TRBJ2-1; D is possibly TRBD2 (5 bases). CDR3 length: 15 amino acids. V was shortened by 7 bases and J by 3 bases, with 16 bases between the two germline ends. The germline CDR1 and CDR2 sequences are SGHVS and FQNEAQ. The CDR3 region has the DNA TGTGCCAGCAACCCTCCGGGTGGGAGCTACAATGAGCAGTTCTTC. It is translated as CASNPPGGSYNEQFF.

At least ten counts were recorded for this clonotype. J is TRBJ2-7 and V is TRBV2; D might be TRBD2 (6 bases). The length of the CDR3 is 12 residues. Per the germline V gene, CDR1 is SNHLY and CDR2 is FYNNEI. Trimming removed 5 bases at V and 1 base at J, with 6 bases between. The CDR3 coding sequence is TGTGCCAGCAGTCGGGAGTCCTACGAGCAGTACTTC. Its protein is CASSRESYEQYF.

This clonotype was observed at least ten times. This chain uses TRBV29-1 with TRBJ2-5, with D perhaps TRBD2 (6 bases). Per germline, CDR1 SQVTM and CDR2 ANQGSEA. Deletions cut 7 bases from V and 0 bases from J, with 15 bases between. The CDR3 totals 14 residues. CDR3 DNA: TGCAGCGCGGCGAAAGGAGGGGACCAAGAGACCCAGTACTTC. This translates into CSAAKGGDQETQYF.

This clonotype was seen repeatedly, ten times or more. The V call is TRBV18, the J call TRBJ2-7, with D possibly matching TRBD2 (5 bases). Germline values: CDR1 KGHSH, CDR2 LQKENI. This CDR3 has 15 residues. Trimming cost V 10 bases and J 0 bases, with 19 bases left between them. In DNA, the CDR3 is TGTGCCACCAGTCCGGGGAGCGGTAGCTCCTACGAGCAGTACTTC. Translated, it gives CATSPGSGSSYEQYF.

This clonotype was seen at least ten times. This sequence joins TRBV3-1 and TRBJ2-7, with a tentative D call TRBD2 (5 bases). Trimming removed 4 bases at V and 1 base at J, with 8 bases between. The CDR3 has 13 amino acids. CDR1 and CDR2 from the germline V gene are LGHDT and YNNKEL (reference sequence). CDR3 DNA: TGTGCCAGCAGCCCCCTAGCATCCTACGAGCAGTACTTC. This gives the protein CASSPLASYEQYF.

This clonotype was observed a handful of times. The rearrangement joins TRBV5-1 to TRBJ1-1; no clear D gene. This CDR3 has 15 residues. Germline V gene data show CDR1 as SGHRS and CDR2 as YFSETQ. The V end was cut by 2 bases, the J end by 6 bases, with 17 bases between. DNA for the CDR3: TGCGCCAGCAGCTTAGACGCGTGGGGAACCGCTGAAGCTTTCTTT. Protein: CASSLDAWGTAEAFF.

About this clonotype: This CDR3 is missing its conserved last phenylalanine or tryptophan, likely due to a read error. The chain combines TRBV19 with TRBJ2-2; D perhaps matches TRBD2 (6 bases). Looked up from germline, CDR1 is LNHDA and CDR2 is SQIVND (reference sequence). The CDR3 is 15 residues long. V lost 4 bases and J lost 4, with 13 bases in between. CDR3 in amino acids: CASSRPGLPTGELFS. The CDR3 DNA is TGTGCCAGTAGTAGACCAGGACTACCCACCGGGGAGCTGTTTTCT.

There are many counts of this clonotype. The chain uses TRBV7-8 and TRBJ2-2; D unresolved. Trimming removed 5 bases at V and 0 bases at J, with 10 bases between. Germline CDR1 SGHVS, CDR2 FQNEAQ. The CDR3 length is 15 residues. In DNA, the CDR3 is TGTGCCAGCAGCATCAGTGTGTCGAACACCGGGGAGCTGTTTTTT. It translates to CASSISVSNTGELFF.

There are many counts of this clonotype. The chain employs TRBV12-3 or TRBV12-4 and TRBJ1-1; D remains ambiguous. This CDR3 region has 13 residues. Trimming removed 3 bases from V and 0 bases from J, with 5 bases in between. The CDR3 nucleotides are TGTGCCAGCAGTTTTACAGTGAACACTGAAGCTTTCTTT. Protein sequence: CASSFTVNTEAFF.

The chain links TRBV10-3 to TRBJ1-5, with 7 bases identical to TRBD1. With V trimmed by 3 bases and J by 0 bases, 5 bases remained unmatched. This CDR3 comprises 16 residues. CDR1 ENHRY and CDR2 SYGVKD come from the germline V gene. The chain's CDR3 is CAISDRGGNSNQPQHF. CDR3 DNA: TGTGCCATCAGTGACAGGGGGGGGAATAGCAATCAGCCCCAGCATTTT.

The rearrangement joins TRBV19 to TRBJ2-7, with D tentatively TRBD1 (5 bases). Germline-derived CDR1 and CDR2 are LNHDA and SQIVND (reference sequence). Trimming stripped 4 bases from V and 2 bases from J, with 9 bases between. The CDR3 extends over 13 amino acids. CDR3 protein: CASSTGHAYEQYF. DNA of the CDR3: TGTGCCAGTAGTACCGGACATGCCTACGAGCAGTACTTC.

This clonotype was detected many times. The chain carries TRBV5-1 and TRBJ2-1, with unresolved D. V lost 4 bases and J 6 bases, leaving 14 bases between the germline ends. This CDR3 contains 14 residues. Looked up from germline, CDR1 is SGHRS and CDR2 is YFSETQ. The CDR3 DNA reads as TGCGCCAGCAGCCCCCTCCTAGATTCCAATGAGCAGTTCTTC. It codes for CASSPLLDSNEQFF.

Many counts were recorded for this clonotype. The chain employs TRBV12-3 or TRBV12-4 and TRBJ2-7, with 7 bases aligning to TRBD2. This CDR3 region has 16 residues. The trim removed 6 bases at V and 1 base at J, leaving 12 bases unmatched. CDR3 sequence (DNA): TGTGCCAGCAGCCCAAGCGGTGGGAGGGGATCCTACGAGCAGTACTTC. Translated, it gives CASSPSGGRGSYEQYF.

This clonotype was counted a few times. Since a much larger clone is just one base distant, this may be a read error. The chain recombines TRBV6-1 with TRBJ2-7; D is tentatively TRBD1 or TRBD2 (5 bases each). The CDR3 runs to 16 residues. Germline V gene lookup returns CDR1 MNHNS and CDR2 SASEGT. Trimming removed 4 bases at V and 4 bases at J, with 20 bases between. The CDR3, as DNA: TGTGCCAGCAGTGTCAGAGCCGGGGCAGAGGGTTACGAGCAGTACTTC. Translated: CASSVRAGAEGYEQYF.

This clonotype was counted between two and nine times. The V call is TRBV7-3, the J call TRBJ2-3, with D unclear. CDR3 length: 14 amino acids. Per the germline V gene, CDR1 is SGHTA and CDR2 is FQGTGA. V lost 5 bases and J 3 bases, leaving 12 bases between the germline ends. The CDR3 spells CASSPSFATDTQYF. For the CDR3, the DNA is TGTGCCAGCAGCCCCTCGTTTGCGACAGATACGCAGTATTTT. Full variable domain (outside the CDR3, taken from reference TRBV7-3 and TRBJ2-3): GAGVSQTPSNKVTEKGKYVELRCDPISGHTALYWYRQSLGQGPEFLIYFQGTGAADDSGLPNDRFFAVRPEGSVSTLKIQRTERGDSAVYLCASSPSFATDTQYFGPGTRLTVL.

This clonotype was detected a few times. The chain recombines TRBV19 with TRBJ2-7; D possibly uses TRBD1 or TRBD2 (7 bases each). The CDR3 length is 15 residues. Germline values: CDR1 LNHDA, CDR2 SQIVND (reference sequence). Trimming pared 4 bases from V and 5 bases from J, leaving 18 bases between. CDR3 protein: CASSTSRGGVDEQYF. The DNA of the CDR3 is TGTGCCAGTAGTACCAGCAGGGGGGGTGTCGACGAGCAGTACTTC.

This clonotype was detected only a few times. The rearrangement uses TRBV4-1 and TRBJ2-5; 7 bases fit TRBD2. Germline V CDR1 and CDR2: MGHRA, YSYEKL. J gave up 5 bases and V 0 bases, and 6 bases lay outside the gene matches. The CDR3 sequence is 15 residues long. The CDR3 sequence: CASSQDRAGPETQYF. Here the CDR3 DNA reads TGCGCCAGCAGCCAAGATCGAGCGGGGCCGGAGACCCAGTACTTC.

The table lists this clonotype with many counts. The rearrangement uses TRBV5-1 and TRBJ2-1, with TRBD1 matching over 7 bases. The length of the CDR3 is 15 residues. Trimming at V came to 2 bases and at J to 5 bases, leaving 7 bases not matched to a gene. Germline V CDR1 and CDR2: SGHRS, YFSETQ. The CDR3 DNA is TGCGCCAGCAGCTTACAGGGGATGAGGAACAATGAGCAGTTCTTC. This codes for CASSLQGMRNNEQFF.

This clonotype was observed at least ten times. This chain connects TRBV12-3 or TRBV12-4 to TRBJ2-3; D remains ambiguous. V lost 7 bases, J lost 0 bases, and 20 bases lay in between. The CDR3 spans 17 residues. This chain's CDR3 is CASTSKVWGSSTDTQYF. CDR3 bases: TGTGCCAGCACCTCAAAGGTCTGGGGTTCTAGCACAGATACGCAGTATTTT.

The chain carries TRBV24-1 and TRBJ1-2; no definite D call. The CDR3 runs to 12 residues. Trimming stripped 4 bases from V and 3 bases from J, with 5 bases between. Germline V lookup: CDR1 KGHDR, CDR2 SFDVKD. CDR3 DNA: TGTGCCACCAGTGACAGCGACTATGGCTACACCTTC. It translates to CATSDSDYGYTF.